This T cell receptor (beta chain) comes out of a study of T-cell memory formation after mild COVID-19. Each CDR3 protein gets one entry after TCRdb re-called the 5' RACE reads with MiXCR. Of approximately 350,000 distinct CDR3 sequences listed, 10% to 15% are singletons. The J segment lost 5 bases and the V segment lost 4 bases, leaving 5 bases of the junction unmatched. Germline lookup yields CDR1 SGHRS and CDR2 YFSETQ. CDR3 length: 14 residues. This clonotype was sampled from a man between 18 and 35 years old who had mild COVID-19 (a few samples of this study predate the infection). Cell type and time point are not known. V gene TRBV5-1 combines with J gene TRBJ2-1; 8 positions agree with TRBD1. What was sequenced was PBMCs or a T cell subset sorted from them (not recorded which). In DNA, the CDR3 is TGCGCCAGCAGCGTCCAGGGGGCGGACAATGAGCAGTTCTTC. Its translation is CASSVQGADNEQFF.